Listed here are 16 T cell receptor beta chains from one sample, sequenced in a study of T-cell memory formation after mild COVID-19. TCRdb used MiXCR to reprocess the 5' RACE reads, holding one entry per CDR3 protein. The repertoire includes roughly 600,000 distinct CDR3 sequences, more than 15% of them detected once, and around 13% sits in the top ten. Sequences were obtained from PBMCs or a T cell subset sorted from them (not recorded which). The receptors were sampled from an adult woman who had mild COVID-19 (a few samples of this study predate the infection). Cell type and time point are not known.

This clonotype was detected a few times. The rearrangement links TRBV5-4 to TRBJ2-1; TRBD2 matches 8 bases. The CDR3 runs 14 residues. Germline lookup yields CDR1 SGHNT and CDR2 YYREEE (reference sequence). The V segment lost 5 bases and the J segment 8 bases; nucleotides outside the gene matches: 9. The CDR3 here is CASRRGEGWHEQFF. CDR3 nucleotides: TGTGCCAGCAGGCGGGGGGAGGGATGGCATGAGCAGTTCTTC.

The chain couples TRBV20-1 to TRBJ2-5; D is uncertain. Per germline, CDR1 DFQATT and CDR2 SNEGSKA (reference sequence). The CDR3 sequence is 15 residues long. V was clipped by 6 bases and J by 1 base, with 18 bases between them. In nucleotides, the CDR3 is TGCAGTGCAAGGAATGGTTGGGCTAGCCAAGAGACCCAGTACTTC. As protein: CSARNGWASQETQYF.

CDR3 DNA: TGTGCCAGTAATGGGGATGTTAATACTGAAGCTTTCTTT. It encodes CASNGDVNTEAFF. The chain combines TRBV19 with TRBJ1-1; D is unclear. Germline CDR1 reads LNHDA; CDR2 reads SQIVND (reference sequence). The CDR3 extends over 13 amino acids. V lost 7 bases to trimming and J lost 5 bases, with 14 bases between them. Filled out from reference TRBV19 and TRBJ1-1, the complete variable domain reads DGGITQSPKYLFRKEGQNVTLSCEQNLNHDAMYWYRQDPGQGLRLIYYSQIVNDFQKGDIAEGYSVSREKKESFPLTVTSAQKNPTAFYLCASNGDVNTEAFFGQGTRLTVV.

This clonotype was seen a few times. The V call is TRBV19, the J call TRBJ1-2; D is ambiguous. The germline V gene encodes CDR1 LNHDA and CDR2 SQIVND (reference sequence). V shed 1 base and J shed 2 bases, with 8 bases lying between them. This CDR3 region has 14 residues. This CDR3 reads CASSIARRNYGYTF. The CDR3 coding sequence is TGTGCCAGTAGTATAGCCCGACGCAACTATGGCTACACCTTC.

CDR3 sequence reads: CASSYGGLAGGLQNEQFF. CDR3 sequence (DNA): TGTGCCAGCAGTTACGGTGGACTAGCGGGAGGGTTGCAGAATGAGCAGTTCTTC. The chain recombines TRBV6-2 or TRBV6-3 with TRBJ2-1; 15 bases map to TRBD2. The CDR3 is made up of 18 amino acids. Germline trimming cut 2 bases from V and 7 bases from J; bases unmatched to any gene: 9. CDR1 is MNHEY and CDR2 is SVGEGT in the germline V gene.

This chain uses TRBV20-1 with TRBJ2-7; D not certain. The CDR3 is 14 residues long. The V gene's germline CDR1 is DFQATT and CDR2 SNEGSKA (reference sequence). V shed 1 base and J shed 5 bases, with 15 bases lying between them. The CDR3 spells CSARGSGSHNEQYF. The CDR3 bases are TGCAGTGCTAGAGGGTCTGGGTCTCACAACGAGCAGTACTTC.

V is TRBV5-4 and J is TRBJ2-1; 9 bases fit TRBD1. Germline V gives CDR1 SGHNT, CDR2 YYREEE (reference sequence). Trimming took 1 base from V and 10 from J; bases not matched to a gene: 6. The CDR3 has 14 residues. The CDR3 DNA sequence: TGTGCCAGCAGCTTGATGGGGACAGGGCCGGAGCAGTTCTTC. It encodes CASSLMGTGPEQFF.

This clonotype was recorded a few times. The chain carries TRBV6-6 and TRBJ2-4; TRBD2 matches 10 bases. V lost 2 bases to trimming and J lost 9 bases; unmatched junction nucleotides: 7. Germline V gives CDR1 MNHNY, CDR2 SVGAGI (reference sequence). The CDR3 has 15 residues. CDR3 DNA: TGTGCCAGCAGTTACGGAGCGGGGGGGCTGGTCATTCAGTACTTC. Protein: CASSYGAGGLVIQYF.

The chain employs TRBV4-1 and TRBJ2-7; D call uncertain. This CDR3 is 16 amino acids long. CDR1 and CDR2 (germline): MGHRA, YSYEKL. V lost 3 bases, J lost 2 bases, and 17 bases lay in between. CDR3 DNA: TGCGCCAGCAGCCAGATACGGGTCTCCAGCCCCTACGAGCAGTACTTC. Protein: CASSQIRVSSPYEQYF.

This sequence joins TRBV12-3 or TRBV12-4 and TRBJ1-1; D remains ambiguous. The length of the CDR3 is 14 residues. The V and J ends lost 5 bases and 1 base respectively, with 11 bases between them. CDR3 amino acids: CASSDSSRNTEAFF. CDR3 DNA: TGTGCCAGCAGTGATTCTAGCCGGAACACTGAAGCTTTCTTT.

This sequence joins TRBV19 and TRBJ2-1; 8 bases align to TRBD1. Germline loops: CDR1 LNHDA, CDR2 SQIVND (reference sequence). V was clipped by 4 bases and J by 6 bases; unmatched bases: 8. This CDR3 contains 15 residues. This CDR3 is CASSTGTGLGNEQFF. CDR3 coding DNA: TGTGCCAGTAGTACTGGGACAGGTCTAGGCAATGAGCAGTTCTTC.

This clonotype was detected ten times or more. The chain joins TRBV9 to TRBJ2-2, with D maybe TRBD2 (5 bases). Germline V gene lookup returns CDR1 SGDLS and CDR2 YYNGEE. The CDR3 is 15 residues long. Trimming took off 2 bases at V and 6 bases at J, with 14 bases between the two ends. The CDR3, as DNA: TGTGCCAGCAGCGTCCGAAGTCACGGGGCCGGGGAGCTGTTTTTT. Translated: CASSVRSHGAGELFF.

This clonotype was seen more than once but under ten times. The rearrangement uses TRBV6-5 and TRBJ1-2; no reliable D call. The CDR3 extends over 12 amino acids. The germline gives CDR1 MNHEY, CDR2 SVGAGI. V was trimmed by 3 bases and J by 6 bases, leaving 8 bases between them. CDR3 in amino acids: CASSYPGHGYTF. The CDR3 coding sequence is TGTGCCAGCAGTTATCCCGGACATGGCTACACCTTC.

The J gene is TRBJ2-7, the V gene TRBV20-1, with D uncertain. V lost 0 bases and J 6 bases, leaving 15 bases between the germline ends. The germline CDR1 and CDR2 sequences are DFQATT and SNEGSKA (reference sequence). The CDR3 runs to 14 residues. The CDR3 DNA reads as TGCAGTGCTAGAGAGGGCAGGCCGACCGCCGAGCAGTACTTC. Translated: CSAREGRPTAEQYF.

The chain is built from TRBV12-3 or TRBV12-4 and TRBJ2-7; D possibly uses TRBD1 or TRBD2 (5 bases each). Trimming removed 3 bases at V and 7 bases at J, with 10 bases between. There are 12 residues in the CDR3. The CDR3 region is CASSLGPQEQYF. CDR3 sequence (DNA): TGTGCCAGCAGTTTGGGACCGCAAGAGCAGTACTTC.

This clonotype has a count of ten or more. The chain links TRBV5-6 to TRBJ2-7; 9 nucleotides agree with TRBD1. Germline assignment: CDR1 SGHDT and CDR2 YYEEEE. The CDR3 spans 15 residues. V lost 2 bases to trimming and J lost 5 bases; unmatched junction nucleotides: 8. In nucleotides, the CDR3 is TGTGCCAGCAGCTTTACCGGGACAGGGTACCACGAGCAGTACTTC. Residues: CASSFTGTGYHEQYF.